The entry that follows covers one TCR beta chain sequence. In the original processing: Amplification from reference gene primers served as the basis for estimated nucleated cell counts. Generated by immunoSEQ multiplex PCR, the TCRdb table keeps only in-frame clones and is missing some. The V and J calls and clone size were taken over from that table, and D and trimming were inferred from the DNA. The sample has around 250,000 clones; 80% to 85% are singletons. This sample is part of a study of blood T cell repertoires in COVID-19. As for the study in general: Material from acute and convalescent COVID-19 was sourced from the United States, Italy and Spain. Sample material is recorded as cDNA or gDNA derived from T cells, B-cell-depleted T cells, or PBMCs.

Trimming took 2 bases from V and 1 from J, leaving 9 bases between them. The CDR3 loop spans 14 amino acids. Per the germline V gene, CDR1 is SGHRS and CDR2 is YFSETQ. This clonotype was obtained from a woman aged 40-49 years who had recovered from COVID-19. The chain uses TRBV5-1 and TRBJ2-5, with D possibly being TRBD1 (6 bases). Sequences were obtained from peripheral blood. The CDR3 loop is CASSFQGPQETQYF. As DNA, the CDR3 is TGCGCCAGCAGCTTTCAGGGGCCCCAAGAGACCCAGTACTTC.